The 20 T cell receptor beta chains given below trace back to one sample, sequenced in a study of metastatic and nonmetastatic thyroid tumors. TCRdb re-called the PCR reads with MiXCR. The repertoire has around 37,000 clones, roughly a quarter of them found once; the top ten carry 8% to 10%. Patients underwent thyroid surgery, and none had received any treatment before it. The sequenced sample was blood. The receptor set was obtained from a female donor with papillary thyroid cancer or a benign thyroid nodule (not recorded which). Some clones in this sample may be carry-over from other donors' samples.

This clone turned up a few times. The chain has TRBV4-1 and TRBJ1-2; TRBD1 matches at 9 bases. The V gene's germline CDR1 is MGHRA and CDR2 YSYEKL. The V gene end was trimmed by 3 bases and the J gene end by 6 bases; junction bases not matched to a gene: 8. This CDR3 region has 15 residues. In nucleotides, the CDR3 is TGCGCCAGCAGCCACCTTACCGGGACAGGGCATGGCTACACCTTC. Translated, it gives CASSHLTGTGHGYTF.

The gene calls are TRBV6-1 and TRBJ2-7; D possibly corresponds to TRBD1 (6 bases). The V gene lost 6 bases and the J gene lost 6 bases, with 15 bases spanning the gap. CDR1 MNHNS and CDR2 SASEGT come from the germline V gene. The CDR3 is 13 amino acids. CDR3 in DNA: TGTGCCAGCAGACAGGGTTACGAAGCCGAGCAGTACTTC. Amino acid sequence: CASRQGYEAEQYF.

This clone was seen a single time. This rearrangement joins TRBV5-1 to TRBJ1-2, with D unresolved. The germline CDR1 and CDR2 sequences are SGHRS and YFSETQ. The CDR3 covers 15 residues. Trimming stripped 3 bases from V and 2 bases from J, with 14 bases between. The chain's CDR3 is CASSYRSGGNYGYTF. The CDR3, as DNA: TGCGCCAGCAGCTACCGATCGGGCGGGAACTATGGCTACACCTTC.

This clone was counted many times. This rearrangement joins TRBV30 to TRBJ1-6; 8 bases line up with TRBD1. The germline V gene has CDR1 GTSNPN and CDR2 SVGIG (reference sequence). This CDR3 has 17 amino acids. The V segment lost 4 bases and the J segment 7 bases; nucleotides outside the gene matches: 15. CDR3 coding DNA: TGTGCCTGGAAACAACCCCCGGACAGGGAGGGCAATTCACCCCTCCACTTT. Its translation is CAWKQPPDREGNSPLHF.

J is TRBJ2-1 and V is TRBV20-1; D unclear. Germline V lookup: CDR1 DFQATT, CDR2 SNEGSKA (reference sequence). The CDR3 is 14 amino acids. V lost 4 bases and J 2 bases, leaving 12 bases between the germline ends. The CDR3 DNA is TGCAGTGCTATCGGCGGATTCCCCTACAATGAGCAGTTCTTC. This sequence encodes CSAIGGFPYNEQFF.

The chain carries TRBV6-1 and TRBJ2-7; no reliable D call. The CDR3 consists of 13 residues. The V gene's germline CDR1 is MNHNS and CDR2 SASEGT. Trimming stripped 6 bases from V and 3 bases from J, with 12 bases between. Written as DNA, the CDR3 is TGTGCCAGCAGGAGCAGACTGTTCTACGAGCAGTACTTC. Amino acid sequence: CASRSRLFYEQYF.

The chain joins TRBV6-2 or TRBV6-3 to TRBJ2-1, with 8 bases lining up with TRBD2. The germline V gene has CDR1 MNHEY and CDR2 SVGEGT. This CDR3 is 15 amino acids long. The J segment lost 4 bases and the V segment lost 8 bases, leaving 10 bases of the junction unmatched. DNA for the CDR3: TGTGCCAGCTCTCCCATAGCGGGGTGGTACAATGAGCAGTTCTTC. Encoded protein: CASSPIAGWYNEQFF.

The rearrangement links TRBV9 to TRBJ1-1; D might be TRBD1 (6 bases). V dropped 0 bases and J dropped 4 bases, with 10 bases sitting between them. From germline, CDR1 is SGDLS and CDR2 YYNGEE. This CDR3 has 14 residues. CDR3: CASSVVGAGTEAFF. The CDR3 bases are TGTGCCAGCAGCGTAGTGGGGGCGGGCACTGAAGCTTTCTTT. Full variable domain (remainder filled in from reference TRBV9 and TRBJ1-1): DSGVTQTPKHLITATGQRVTLRCSPRSGDLSVYWYQQSLDQGLQFLIQYYNGEERAKGNILERFSAQQFPDLHSELNLSSLELGDSALYFCASSVVGAGTEAFFGQGTRLTVV.

There are many counts of this clone. This chain uses TRBV6-1 with TRBJ2-3; 9 nucleotides match TRBD2. Unmatched junction bases numbered 4, after V lost 2 bases and J lost 4 bases. The CDR3 is made up of 15 amino acids. Per germline, CDR1 MNHNS and CDR2 SASEGT. CDR3 DNA: TGTGCCAGCAGTGAACGGGCGGGAGGGCCAGATACGCAGTATTTT. Translated, it gives CASSERAGGPDTQYF.

This clone ranks as medium-sized. The chain recombines TRBV6-1 with TRBJ2-1; 7 bases align to TRBD2. Unmatched junction bases numbered 4, after V lost 2 bases and J lost 0 bases. Per germline, CDR1 MNHNS and CDR2 SASEGT. There are 16 residues in the CDR3. The CDR3 loop is CASSELGGSSYNEQFF. DNA of the CDR3: TGTGCCAGCAGTGAATTAGGCGGGAGCTCCTACAATGAGCAGTTCTTC.

The chain links TRBV30 to TRBJ2-7; a weak D match, TRBD2 (5 bases). Per germline, CDR1 GTSNPN and CDR2 SVGIG (reference sequence). The CDR3 extends over 16 amino acids. Trimming took 0 bases from V and 0 from J, leaving 15 bases between them. CDR3 in amino acids: CAWSVVALGSSYEQYF. The DNA for the CDR3 is TGTGCCTGGAGTGTGGTCGCCCTGGGGAGCTCCTACGAGCAGTACTTC.

The table lists this clone with a few counts. Germline is not matched at one junction end, which may reflect a read error. The chain couples TRBV24-1 to TRBJ2-2; the match to TRBD2 covers 7 bases. This CDR3 contains 18 residues. The germline V gene has CDR1 KGHDR and CDR2 SFDVKD. The CDR3 region has the DNA TGTGCCACCAGTGATTTAACAGCGGGACCGGGTGACACCGGGGAGCTGCTCTTT. Amino acids: CATSDLTAGPGDTGELLF.

This clone was detected ten times or more. Other DNA sequences within the sample encode an identical CDR3. The rearrangement uses TRBV2 and TRBJ2-5; D not certain. The germline gives CDR1 SNHLY, CDR2 FYNNEI. The ends were cut back, 4 bases at V and 12 bases at J, with 12 bases in the middle. The CDR3 has 11 amino acids. The CDR3: CASSGMGIKYF. As DNA, the CDR3 is TGTGCCAGCAGTGGGATGGGGATCAAGTACTTC.

Of note for this clone: One end of the junction is discordant with germline, which a read error may explain. The DNA for the CDR3 is TGCGCCAGCAGCTTGATCGAGAACAATGAAGATTTCTTT. This encodes CASSLIENNEDFF. The chain carries TRBV5-1 and TRBJ1-1; D unresolved. Germline assignment: CDR1 SGHRS and CDR2 YFSETQ. The CDR3 sequence is 13 residues long.

This clone was detected many times. This chain links TRBV6-5 with TRBJ2-7; 7 bases map to TRBD1. Germline V lookup: CDR1 MNHEY, CDR2 SVGAGI. Trimming at V came to 2 bases and at J to 1 base, leaving 5 bases not matched to a gene. The CDR3 loop spans 15 amino acids. The CDR3 DNA reads as TGTGCCAGCAGTTACAGCACAGGGGCGTCCTACGAGCAGTACTTC. It yields the protein CASSYSTGASYEQYF.

The chain combines TRBV4-1 with TRBJ1-5; D call uncertain. V dropped 0 bases and J dropped 5 bases, with 5 bases sitting between them. Germline CDR1 is MGHRA and CDR2 is YSYEKL. The CDR3 covers 13 residues. This CDR3 is CASSQEHYQPQHF. As DNA, the CDR3 is TGCGCCAGCAGCCAAGAACATTATCAGCCCCAGCATTTT.

This clone was found many times. This chain connects TRBV7-9 to TRBJ2-5; the match to TRBD1 covers 10 bases. The CDR3 sequence is 16 residues long. Germline assignment: CDR1 SEHNR and CDR2 FQNEAQ (reference sequence). Trimming removed 5 bases from V and 2 bases from J; junction bases left unmatched: 8. The CDR3 DNA follows: TGTGCCAGCAGCATCCTCCGGGACAGGGGTCAAGAGACCCAGTACTTC. It codes for CASSILRDRGQETQYF.

This clone was seen only a few times. It may be a read error: a sequence one base away is much more abundant. This rearrangement joins TRBV28 to TRBJ2-3; 12 bases are shared with TRBD2. The CDR3 covers 15 residues. The germline gives CDR1 MDHEN, CDR2 SYDVKM. CDR3: CASSPSGRVTYTQYF. The CDR3 coding sequence is TGTGCCAGCAGTCCTAGCGGGAGGGTCACATATACGCAGTATTTT. Filled out from reference TRBV28 and TRBJ2-3, the complete variable domain reads DVKVTQSSRYLVKRTGEKVFLECVQDMDHENMFWYRQDPGLGLRLIYFSYDVKMKEKGDIPEGYSVSREKKERFSLILESASTNQTSMYLCASSPSGRVTYTQYFGPGTRLTVL.

The rearrangement uses TRBV20-1 and TRBJ1-1, with D hard to call. The germline CDR1 and CDR2 sequences are DFQATT and SNEGSKA (reference sequence). This CDR3 spans 13 amino acids. V was trimmed by 2 bases and J by 3 bases, leaving 10 bases between them. CDR3: CSARPEVDTEAFF. CDR3 nucleotide sequence: TGCAGTGCTAGACCGGAGGTTGACACTGAAGCTTTCTTT.

Ten or more counts support this clone. The chain carries TRBV27 and TRBJ1-4, with TRBD1 as a possible D gene (5 bases). CDR1 MNHEY and CDR2 SMNVEV come from the germline V gene (reference sequence). The CDR3 contains 15 residues. CDR3 amino acids: CATRDLDATNEKLFF. DNA of the CDR3: TGTGCTACCAGGGACCTAGATGCAACTAATGAAAAACTGTTTTTT. Full variable domain (remainder filled in from reference TRBV27 and TRBJ1-4): EAQVTQNPRYLITVTGKKLTVTCSQNMNHEYMSWYRQDPGLGLRQIYYSMNVEVTDKGDVPEGYKVSRKEKRNFPLILESPSPNQTSLYFCATRDLDATNEKLFFGSGTQLSVL.